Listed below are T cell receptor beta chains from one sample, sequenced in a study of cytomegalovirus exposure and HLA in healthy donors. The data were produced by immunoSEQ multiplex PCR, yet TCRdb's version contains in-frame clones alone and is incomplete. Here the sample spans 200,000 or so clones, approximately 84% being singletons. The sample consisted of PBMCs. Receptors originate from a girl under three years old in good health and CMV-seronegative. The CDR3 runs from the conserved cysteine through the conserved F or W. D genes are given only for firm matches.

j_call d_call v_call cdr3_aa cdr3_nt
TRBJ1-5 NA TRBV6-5 CASSYSQGNQPQHF TGTGCCAGCAGTTACTCGCAGGGGAATCAGCCCCAGCATTTT
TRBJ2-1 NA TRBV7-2 CASSLNAPTYNEQFF TGTGCCAGCAGCTTAAATGCGCCTACCTACAATGAGCAGTTCTTC
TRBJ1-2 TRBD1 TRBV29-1 CSVHRGPRGYTF TGCAGCGTACACAGGGGGCCCAGGGGCTACACCTTC
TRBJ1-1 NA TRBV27 CASSLMSGVNTEAFF TGTGCCAGCAGTTTAATGAGCGGGGTGAACACTGAAGCTTTCTTT
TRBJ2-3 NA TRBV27 CASTLGGATDTQYF TGTGCCAGCACTCTGGGGGGGGCCACAGATACGCAGTATTTT
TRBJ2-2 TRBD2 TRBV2 CASRRLAGVTGELFF TGTGCCAGCAGGAGGCTAGCGGGAGTCACCGGGGAGCTGTTTTTT
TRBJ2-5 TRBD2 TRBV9 CASSVAAGGEETQYF TGTGCCAGCAGCGTAGCGGCGGGAGGGGAAGAGACCCAGTACTTC
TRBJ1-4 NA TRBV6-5 CASSYTYLIANEKLFF TGTGCCAGCAGTTACACCTACCTAATAGCTAATGAAAAACTGTTTTTT
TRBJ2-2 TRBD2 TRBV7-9 CASRPNGTRGGELFF TGTGCCAGCAGACCTAACGGGACTAGAGGCGGGGAGCTGTTTTTT
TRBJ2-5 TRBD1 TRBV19 CASRSAPGGQETQYF TGTGCCAGTAGGAGCGCCCCAGGGGGCCAAGAGACCCAGTACTTC